This T cell receptor beta chain emerged from a study of Graves' ophthalmopathy and Graves' hyperthyroidism. Across the study: At initial diagnosis, peripheral blood was obtained, and this preceded any treatment.

Where ophthalmopathy was present, donors had moderate-to-severe activity, CAS ≥3, NOSPECS ≥4 and duration under 3 months. Orbital computed tomography, together with clinical symptoms, serum thyroxine, TRAb and thyroid ultrasound, was used for diagnosis. RNA transcripts yielded amplified TCR beta CDR3 regions. The first round was an RT-PCR with HTBI primers, and the second round was a multiplex PCR. TCRdb ran MiXCR on the multiplex PCR reads and lists one entry per CDR3 protein. The table includes 150,000 to 200,000 distinct CDR3 sequences, approximately 40% detected once. CDR1 and CDR2 from the germline V gene are MNHEY and SMNVEV (reference sequence). This CDR3 has 19 amino acids. The V gene lost 2 bases and the J gene lost 0 bases, with 23 bases spanning the gap. This clonotype was seen many times.

Material: peripheral blood. The source is a woman aged 40 to 50 with Graves' ophthalmopathy. The chain couples TRBV27 to TRBJ2-7, with D possibly being TRBD1 (6 bases). The CDR3 bases are TGTGCCAGCAGTTTACGTAGTGGGGCAGGGGCCACGAGCTCCTACGAGCAGTACTTC. Translating it yields CASSLRSGAGATSSYEQYF.